Below are 23 T cell receptor beta chains sequenced from a single sample in a study of beta chain features in type 1 diabetes. Expressed TCRB transcripts were sequenced because the isolated RNA had all been reverse transcribed beforehand. The method was immunoSEQ multiplex PCR; TCRdb's version includes in-frame clones alone and lacks a portion of them. The data hold over 120,000 clones, with over 9.5% observed a single time. The sequencing input was naive CD4+ T cells from blood. These receptors all stem from a man aged 18 to 29 in good health.

In its sample, this clone was seen a few times. V gene TRBV7-9 combines with J gene TRBJ2-7; the match to TRBD1 covers 8 bases. This CDR3 is built from 14 residues. J lost 7 bases, V lost 6 bases, and 11 bases had no gene match. The V gene's germline CDR1 is SEHNR and CDR2 FQNEAQ (reference sequence). The CDR3 nucleotides read TGTGCCAGCAGGCCGGGACAGGCGTTCGGTGAGCAGTACTTC. The encoded protein is CASRPGQAFGEQYF.

This clone was counted only a few times. The genes are TRBV7-2 and TRBJ2-7; TRBD1 aligns across 10 bases. The ends lost 5 bases at V and 2 bases at J; junction bases unmatched: 6. Germline values: CDR1 SGHTA, CDR2 FQGNSA. This CDR3 contains 15 residues. The CDR3 loop is CASSPRTGGPYEQYF. The CDR3 nucleotides are TGTGCCAGCAGCCCAAGGACAGGGGGACCCTACGAGCAGTACTTC.

The chain has TRBV5-1 and TRBJ2-7, with TRBD1 identical over 7 bases. J lost 2 bases, V lost 3 bases, and 5 bases had no gene match. The germline V gene encodes CDR1 SGHRS and CDR2 YFSETQ. The CDR3 length is 14 residues. This chain's CDR3 is CASSSRTGTYEQYF. CDR3 nucleotide sequence: TGCGCCAGCAGCTCCCGGACAGGAACCTACGAGCAGTACTTC.

This clone has a handful of counts. This rearrangement joins TRBV7-2 to TRBJ2-7; D is unclear. The CDR3 length is 12 residues. Trimming cost V 5 bases and J 0 bases, with 5 bases left between them. From germline, CDR1 is SGHTA and CDR2 FQGNSA. In nucleotides, the CDR3 is TGTGCCAGCAGCGCCGGCTCCTACGAGCAGTACTTC. It yields the protein CASSAGSYEQYF.

The chain recombines TRBV2 with TRBJ1-5, with 12 positions matching TRBD1. The V gene's germline CDR1 is SNHLY and CDR2 FYNNEI. V shed 4 bases and J 8 bases; nucleotides not matched to a gene: 3. CDR3 length: 14 amino acids. This CDR3 is CASSAGTGGEPQHF. DNA for the CDR3: TGTGCCAGCAGTGCCGGGACAGGGGGCGAGCCCCAGCATTTT.

The chain has TRBV6-1 and TRBJ2-1, with TRBD2 identical over 10 bases. This CDR3 is 15 amino acids long. The V and J ends lost 2 bases and 9 bases, in that order; junction bases with no gene match: 7. CDR1 and CDR2 (germline): MNHNS, SASEGT. The DNA of the CDR3 is TGTGCCAGCAGTGAAAGAAGCGGGGGGGCACGTGAGCAGTTCTTC. It translates to CASSERSGGAREQFF.

This clone was observed a few times. The chain joins TRBV5-5 to TRBJ1-2; tentative D call: TRBD1 (6 bases). CDR1 is SGHKS, CDR2 YYEKEE, per germline (reference sequence). There are 14 residues in the CDR3. V was trimmed by 4 bases and J by 2 bases, leaving 12 bases between them. CDR3 coding DNA: TGTGCCAGCAGCCCAGGGGCAGAGAACTATGGCTACACCTTC. This sequence encodes CASSPGAENYGYTF.

In this sample, this clone turned up a few times. The chain has TRBV6-1 and TRBJ2-7, with 7 bases identical to TRBD1. After removal of 10 bases from V and 2 bases from J, the junction contained 11 bases not matched to a gene. This CDR3 spans 14 amino acids. The germline CDR1 and CDR2 sequences are MNHNS and SASEGT. Here the CDR3 DNA reads TGTGCCATCAACCAAGGGGGCGCAACCTACGAGCAGTACTTC. Protein sequence: CAINQGGATYEQYF.

The table lists this clone with a few counts. This sequence joins TRBV6-6 and TRBJ1-1; D not resolved. Germline V gene data show CDR1 as MNHNY and CDR2 as SVGAGI (reference sequence). This CDR3 spans 14 amino acids. The V gene lost 5 bases and the J gene lost 1 base, with 11 bases spanning the gap. CDR3 protein: CASSSPWRNTEAFF. The CDR3 coding sequence is TGTGCCAGCAGTAGTCCCTGGAGGAACACTGAAGCTTTCTTT.

This clone was counted a few times. V usage is TRBV28 and J usage is TRBJ2-1, with 9 bases that match TRBD1. CDR1 and CDR2 (germline): MDHEN, SYDVKM. The V gene end was trimmed by 6 bases and the J gene end by 8 bases; junction bases not matched to a gene: 5. The CDR3 extends over 13 amino acids. The CDR3 DNA follows: TGTGCCAGCAGCTCGGGACAGGGCCATGAGCAGTTCTTC. This translates into CASSSGQGHEQFF.

In its sample, this clone was seen a few times. V and J are TRBV4-3 and TRBJ2-1; TRBD1 is a possible D gene (8 bases). V lost 0 bases and J lost 7, with 13 bases in between. The CDR3 is 15 amino acids. Germline V gene data show CDR1 as LGHNA and CDR2 as YSLEER. The DNA of the CDR3 is TGCGCCAGCAGCCAAGAAGACAGGGGAGGGAATGAGCAGTTCTTC. It translates to CASSQEDRGGNEQFF.

This clone has just a few counts. V gene TRBV18 combines with J gene TRBJ2-6; D is perhaps TRBD1 (5 bases). V lost 4 bases and J 0 bases, leaving 13 bases between the germline ends. Looked up from germline, CDR1 is KGHSH and CDR2 is LQKENI. The CDR3 covers 17 residues. The CDR3: CASSLIPGISGANVLTF. CDR3 nucleotides: TGTGCCAGCTCACTCATTCCAGGGATCTCTGGGGCCAACGTCCTGACTTTC.

This clone was counted a few times. J is TRBJ1-5 and V is TRBV29-1, with D unresolved. The V gene lost 4 bases and the J gene lost 7 bases, with 11 bases spanning the gap. The CDR3 extends over 12 amino acids. CDR1 and CDR2 (germline): SQVTM, ANQGSEA. CDR3 sequence reads: CSVVREGQPQHF. DNA of the CDR3: TGCAGCGTTGTTCGGGAAGGACAGCCCCAGCATTTT.

The rearrangement joins TRBV7-2 to TRBJ2-7; D possibly corresponds to TRBD2 (7 bases). The V gene's germline CDR1 is SGHTA and CDR2 FQGNSA. V shed 0 bases and J shed 5 bases, with 17 bases lying between them. The CDR3 contains 16 residues. CDR3 DNA: TGTGCCAGCAGCTTAGCGTTAGGGGGGGCCTTGGACGAGCAGTACTTC. As protein: CASSLALGGALDEQYF.

This clone has just a few counts. The chain is built from TRBV6-5 and TRBJ2-5; TRBD1 agrees at 8 bases. The V and J ends lost 6 bases and 10 bases, in that order; junction bases with no gene match: 4. The CDR3 has 11 amino acids. CDR1 is MNHEY and CDR2 is SVGAGI in the germline V gene. The CDR3 bases are TGTGCCAGCAGCCAGACAGGGGTCCAGTACTTC. It specifies CASSQTGVQYF.

This clone was picked up a small number of times. V and J are TRBV19 and TRBJ1-5, with TRBD1 matching over 7 bases. The junction had 2 bases not matched to a gene; V was cut back by 4 bases and J by 2 bases. This CDR3 is 14 amino acids long. The germline gives CDR1 LNHDA, CDR2 SQIVND (reference sequence). CDR3 in amino acids: CASSTDRGNQPQHF. The CDR3 region has the DNA TGTGCCAGTAGTACCGACAGGGGCAATCAGCCCCAGCATTTT.

This clone appeared a few times. V is TRBV2 and J is TRBJ1-5; D remains unclear. The length of the CDR3 is 16 residues. V shed 1 base and J shed 0 bases, with 10 bases lying between them. CDR1 and CDR2 from the germline V gene are SNHLY and FYNNEI. CDR3 DNA: TGTGCCAGCAGTGAAGAAAAGTACTTTAGCAATCAGCCCCAGCATTTT. Translated, it gives CASSEEKYFSNQPQHF.

The V gene is TRBV28, the J gene TRBJ1-2; 7 nucleotides agree with TRBD1. Per germline, CDR1 MDHEN and CDR2 SYDVKM. The CDR3 spans 13 residues. V lost 5 bases, J lost 7 bases, and 7 bases stayed unmatched. The CDR3 is CASSPPGGGGYTF. CDR3 DNA sequence: TGTGCCAGCAGTCCCCCAGGGGGAGGTGGCTACACCTTC.

This clone was picked up one time. This chain joins TRBV7-9 and TRBJ2-7, with D unclear. Germline V gene lookup returns CDR1 SEHNR and CDR2 FQNEAQ (reference sequence). This CDR3 region has 12 residues. The V gene lost 7 bases and the J gene lost 6 bases, with 13 bases spanning the gap. This chain's CDR3 is CASTPNRVEQYF. The DNA for the CDR3 is TGTGCCAGCACCCCGAACCGGGTCGAGCAGTACTTC.

V usage is TRBV15 and J usage is TRBJ1-1, with 10 positions matching TRBD1. The germline CDR1 and CDR2 sequences are LNHNV and YYDKDF (reference sequence). CDR3 length: 15 residues. V trimming: 3 bases; J trimming: 3 bases; junction bases outside the gene matches: 4. CDR3 sequence reads: CATSRGQGTDTEAFF. CDR3 DNA: TGTGCCACCAGCAGGGGACAGGGGACGGACACTGAAGCTTTCTTT.

This clone has only a few counts. V and J are TRBV11-2 and TRBJ2-2, with TRBD2 identical over 13 bases. This CDR3 comprises 16 residues. Germline V CDR1 and CDR2: SGHAT, FQNNGV. The junction had 5 bases not matched to a gene; V was cut back by 5 bases and J by 5 bases. CDR3 sequence reads: CASSRPGLAGTGELFF. The CDR3 DNA sequence: TGTGCCAGCAGCCGACCGGGACTAGCGGGAACCGGGGAGCTGTTTTTT.

This chain links TRBV6-8 with TRBJ2-3; 8 bases map to TRBD2. The V gene's germline CDR1 is MNHGY and CDR2 SAAAGT. After removal of 6 bases from V and 5 bases from J, the junction contained 7 bases not matched to a gene. The CDR3 covers 14 residues. CDR3 in amino acids: CASRPGLVEDTQYF. CDR3 bases: TGTGCCAGCAGACCGGGACTAGTAGAAGATACGCAGTATTTT.

The table lists this clone with a few counts. An end of the junction differs from the germline gene, which may be a read error. The V gene is TRBV6-5, the J gene TRBJ1-2, with D hard to call. CDR3 length: 14 amino acids. The germline gives CDR1 MNHEY, CDR2 SVGAGI. CDR3 coding DNA: TGTGCCAGCAGCTACTCGGGCCCGAGTCATGGCTACACCTTC. It codes for CASSYSGPSHGYTF.